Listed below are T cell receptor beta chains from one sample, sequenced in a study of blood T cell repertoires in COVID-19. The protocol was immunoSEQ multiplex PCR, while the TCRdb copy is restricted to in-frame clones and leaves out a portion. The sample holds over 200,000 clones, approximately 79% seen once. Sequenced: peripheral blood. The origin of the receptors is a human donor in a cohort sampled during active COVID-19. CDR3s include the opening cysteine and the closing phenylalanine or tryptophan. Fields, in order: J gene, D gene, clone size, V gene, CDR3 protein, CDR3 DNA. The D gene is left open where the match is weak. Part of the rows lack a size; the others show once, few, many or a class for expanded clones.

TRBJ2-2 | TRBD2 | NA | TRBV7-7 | CASSRTSGRAIGELFF | TGTGCCAGCAGCAGGACTAGCGGGAGGGCCATCGGGGAGCTGTTTTTT
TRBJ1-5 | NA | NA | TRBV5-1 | CASSLDGDSNQPQHF | TGCGCCAGCAGCTTGGACGGGGATAGCAATCAGCCCCAGCATTTT
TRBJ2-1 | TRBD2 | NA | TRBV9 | CASSVGGTRIIGYNEQFF | TGTGCCAGCAGCGTCGGGGGGACTAGAATCATTGGGTACAATGAGCAGTTCTTC
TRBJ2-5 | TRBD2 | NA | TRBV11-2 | CASSSRTSTQETQYF | TGTGCCAGCAGCTCCCGGACTAGTACTCAAGAGACCCAGTACTTC
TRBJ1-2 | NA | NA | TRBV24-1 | CATSVEGEGGYTF | TGTGCCACCAGTGTTGAAGGGGAGGGTGGCTACACCTTC
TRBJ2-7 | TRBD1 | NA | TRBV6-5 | CASRLQGSSYEQYF | TGTGCCAGCAGATTACAGGGGAGCTCCTACGAGCAGTACTTC
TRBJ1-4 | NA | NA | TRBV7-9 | CASSLSAGVTNEKLFF | TGTGCCAGCAGCCTCAGCGCGGGAGTGACTAATGAAAAACTGTTTTTT
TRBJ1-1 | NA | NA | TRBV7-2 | CASSLGTAKLEAFF | TGTGCCAGCAGCTTAGGGACAGCCAAACTTGAGGCTTTCTTT
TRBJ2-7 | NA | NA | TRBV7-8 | CASSLGPQLQHSYEQYF | TGTGCCAGCAGCTTAGGTCCACAGCTCCAACACTCCTACGAGCAGTACTTC
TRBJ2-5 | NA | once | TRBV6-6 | CASSYQVEQETQYF | TGTGCCAGCAGTTACCAGGTTGAGCAAGAGACCCAGTACTTC
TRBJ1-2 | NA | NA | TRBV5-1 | CASSSESLSYGYTF | TGCGCCAGCAGTTCTGAATCCCTCAGTTATGGCTACACCTTC
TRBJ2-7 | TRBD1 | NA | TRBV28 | CASSLGGQGSEQYF | TGTGCCAGCAGTTTAGGGGGACAGGGGTCCGAGCAGTACTTC
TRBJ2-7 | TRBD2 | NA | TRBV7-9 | CASSWTSGAYEQYF | TGTGCCAGCAGCTGGACTAGCGGAGCCTACGAGCAGTACTTC
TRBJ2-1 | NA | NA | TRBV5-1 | CASGDTGPYEQFF | TGCGCCAGCGGAGACACAGGTCCCTATGAGCAGTTCTTC
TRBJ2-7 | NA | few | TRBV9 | CASSPGRDYEQYF | TGTGCCAGCAGCCCAGGACGGGACTACGAGCAGTACTTC
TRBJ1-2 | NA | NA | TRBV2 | CASSIAEDYGYTF | TGTGCCAGCAGTATCGCGGAGGATTATGGCTACACCTTC
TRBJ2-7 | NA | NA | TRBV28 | CASRSTGGGFGEQYF | TGTGCCAGCAGATCCACAGGGGGGGGTTTCGGCGAGCAGTACTTC
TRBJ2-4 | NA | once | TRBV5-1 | CASSLDYTNIQYF | TGCGCCAGCAGCTTGGACTACACAAACATTCAGTACTTC
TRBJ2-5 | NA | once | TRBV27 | CASSSRAGHQETQYF | TGTGCCAGCAGCTCCCGGGCAGGGCACCAAGAGACCCAGTACTTC
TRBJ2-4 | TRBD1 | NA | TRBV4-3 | CASSQETGGGKNIQYF | TGCGCCAGCAGCCAAGAGACAGGGGGGGGCAAAAACATTCAGTACTTC
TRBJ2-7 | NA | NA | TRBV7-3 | CASSLDGAVTYEQYF | TGTGCCAGCAGCTTAGATGGCGCGGTTACCTACGAGCAGTACTTC
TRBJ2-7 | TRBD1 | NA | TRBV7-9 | CASSLSGGSSYEQYF | TGTGCCAGCAGCTTATCAGGGGGCAGCTCCTACGAGCAGTACTTC
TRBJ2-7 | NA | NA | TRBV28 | CASNQPGTSYEQYF | TGTGCCAGCAACCAACCTGGGACTTCCTACGAGCAGTACTTC
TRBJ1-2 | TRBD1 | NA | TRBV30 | CAWSVRDRKNYGYTF | TGTGCCTGGAGTGTAAGGGACAGAAAGAACTATGGCTACACCTTC
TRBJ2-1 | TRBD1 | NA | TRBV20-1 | CSASPGQGNNEQFF | TGCAGTGCAAGTCCGGGACAGGGAAACAATGAGCAGTTCTTC
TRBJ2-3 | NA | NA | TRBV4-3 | CASSQTRPTDTQYF | TGCGCCAGCAGCCAGACACGGCCCACAGATACGCAGTATTTT
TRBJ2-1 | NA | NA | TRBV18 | CASSPMSGEQFF | TGTGCCAGCTCACCAATGTCGGGTGAGCAGTTCTTC
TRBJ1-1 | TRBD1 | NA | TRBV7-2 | CASSLGRTGVFGTEAFF | TGTGCCAGCAGCTTAGGCCGGACAGGGGTCTTTGGCACTGAAGCTTTCTTT
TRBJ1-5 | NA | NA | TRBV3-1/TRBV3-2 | CASSHRGGSLFNQPQHF | TGTGCCAGCAGCCACCGAGGGGGTTCCCTGTTCAATCAGCCCCAGCATTTT
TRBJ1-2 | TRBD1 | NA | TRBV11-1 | CASSPRQGALGGYTF | TGTGCCAGCAGCCCTAGACAGGGGGCTTTGGGCGGCTACACCTTC
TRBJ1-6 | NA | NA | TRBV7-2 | CASSLGAAVNSPLHF | TGTGCCAGCAGCTTAGGTGCGGCAGTTAATTCACCCCTCCACTTT
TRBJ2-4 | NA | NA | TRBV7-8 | CASSLVSSGAKNIQYF | TGTGCCAGCAGCTTAGTTAGTAGCGGAGCCAAAAACATTCAGTACTTC
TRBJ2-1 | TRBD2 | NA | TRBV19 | CASSTREGRHNEQFF | TGTGCCAGTAGTACGCGGGAGGGCCGCCACAATGAGCAGTTCTTC
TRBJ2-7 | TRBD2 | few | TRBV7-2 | CASSQTGGPYEQYF | TGTGCCAGCAGCCAGACGGGAGGGCCCTACGAGCAGTACTTC
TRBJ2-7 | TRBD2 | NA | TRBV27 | CASSLHHSGGYEQYF | TGTGCCAGCAGCCTGCATCATTCGGGAGGGTACGAGCAGTACTTC
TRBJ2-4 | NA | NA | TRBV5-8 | CASSLPRGWAKNIQYF | TGTGCCAGCAGCCTTCCCAGGGGCTGGGCCAAAAACATTCAGTACTTC
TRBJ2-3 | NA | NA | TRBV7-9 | CASSPRWPVEPPDTQYF | TGTGCCAGCAGCCCTCGTTGGCCAGTGGAGCCTCCGGATACGCAGTATTTT
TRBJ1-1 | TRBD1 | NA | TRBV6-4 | CASSPRQGGTEAFF | TGTGCCAGCAGTCCCAGACAGGGCGGCACTGAAGCTTTCTTT
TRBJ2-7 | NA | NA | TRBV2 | CASSGRQGLSYEQYF | TGTGCCAGCAGTGGACGGCAGGGGCTCTCCTACGAGCAGTACTTC
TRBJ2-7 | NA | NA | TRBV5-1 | CASSLAESLSEQYF | TGCGCCAGCAGCTTGGCCGAGAGCCTCTCCGAGCAGTACTTC
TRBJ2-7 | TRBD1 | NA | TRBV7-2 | CASSSRDRAVEQYF | TGTGCCAGCAGCTCTCGGGACAGGGCGGTCGAGCAGTACTTC
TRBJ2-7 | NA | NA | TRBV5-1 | CASSLAGTRGEQYF | TGCGCCAGCAGCTTGGCCGGGACTCGTGGGGAGCAGTACTTC
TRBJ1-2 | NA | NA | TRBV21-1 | CASSKTRKTGALNYGYTF | TGTGCCAGCAGCAAAACCCGGAAGACGGGAGCCTTAAATTATGGCTACACCTTC
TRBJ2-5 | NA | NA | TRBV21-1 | CASTRRGEGLETQYF | TGTGCCAGCACCCGCCGGGGGGAGGGGTTAGAGACCCAGTACTTC
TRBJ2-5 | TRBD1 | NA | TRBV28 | CASTSLTGTGGETQYF | TGTGCCAGCACCTCTTTAACCGGGACAGGTGGAGAGACCCAGTACTTC
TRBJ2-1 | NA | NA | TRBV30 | CAWSLTGSSYNEQFF | TGTGCCTGGAGCCTAACAGGGAGCTCCTACAATGAGCAGTTCTTC
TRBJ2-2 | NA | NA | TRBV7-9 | CASSSRTGELFF | TGTGCCAGCAGCTCCCGGACCGGGGAGCTGTTTTTT
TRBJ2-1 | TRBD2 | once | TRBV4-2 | CASSQQGLAGNNEQFF | TGTGCCAGCAGCCAGCAGGGACTAGCGGGTAACAATGAGCAGTTCTTC
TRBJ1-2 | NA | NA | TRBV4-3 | CASSQGVKGGGYTF | TGCGCCAGCAGCCAAGGGGTGAAAGGGGGTGGCTACACCTTC
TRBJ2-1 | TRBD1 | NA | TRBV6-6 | CASSYPLGGRYNEQFF | TGTGCCAGCAGTTACCCTTTAGGGGGCCGGTACAATGAGCAGTTCTTC
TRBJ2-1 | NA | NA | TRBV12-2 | CASPSPSTSGTSSYNEQFF | TGTGCAAGTCCCTCCCCCTCGACTAGCGGAACAAGCTCCTACAATGAGCAGTTCTTC
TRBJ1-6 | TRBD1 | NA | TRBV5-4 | CASSLYGQGTSPLHF | TGTGCCAGCAGCTTATACGGACAGGGGACTTCACCCCTCCACTTT